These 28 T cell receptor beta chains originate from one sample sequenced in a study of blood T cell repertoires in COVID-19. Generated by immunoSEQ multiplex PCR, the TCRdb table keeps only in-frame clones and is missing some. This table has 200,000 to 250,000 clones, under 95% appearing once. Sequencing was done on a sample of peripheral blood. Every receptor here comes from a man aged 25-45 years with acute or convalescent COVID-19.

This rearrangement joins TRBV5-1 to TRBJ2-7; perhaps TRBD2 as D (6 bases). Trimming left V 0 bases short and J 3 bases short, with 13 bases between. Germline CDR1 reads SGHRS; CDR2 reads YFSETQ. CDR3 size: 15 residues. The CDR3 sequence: CASSLAKGRIYEQYF. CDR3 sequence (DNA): TGCGCCAGCAGCTTGGCCAAAGGGAGGATCTACGAGCAGTACTTC.

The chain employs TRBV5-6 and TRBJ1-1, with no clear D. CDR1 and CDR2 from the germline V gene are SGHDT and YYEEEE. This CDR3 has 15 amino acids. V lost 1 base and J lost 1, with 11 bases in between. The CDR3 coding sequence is TGTGCCAGCAGCTTGATCTGGAGTACGAACACTGAAGCTTTCTTT. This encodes CASSLIWSTNTEAFF.

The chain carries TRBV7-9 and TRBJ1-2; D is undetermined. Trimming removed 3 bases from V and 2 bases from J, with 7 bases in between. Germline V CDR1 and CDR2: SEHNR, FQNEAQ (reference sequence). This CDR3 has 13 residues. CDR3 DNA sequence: TGTGCCAGCAGCTTGGGCACGAACTATGGCTACACCTTC. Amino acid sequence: CASSLGTNYGYTF.

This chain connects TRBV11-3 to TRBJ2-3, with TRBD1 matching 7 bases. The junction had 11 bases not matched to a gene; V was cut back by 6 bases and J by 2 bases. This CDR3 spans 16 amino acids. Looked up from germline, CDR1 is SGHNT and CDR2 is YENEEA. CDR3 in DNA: TGTGCCAGCAGTCGGGACAGCGGTTTCCCCACAGATACGCAGTATTTT. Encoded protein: CASSRDSGFPTDTQYF.

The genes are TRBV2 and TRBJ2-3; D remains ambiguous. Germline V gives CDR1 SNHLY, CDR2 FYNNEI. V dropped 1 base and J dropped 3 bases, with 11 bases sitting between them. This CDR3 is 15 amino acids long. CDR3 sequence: CASSEDRVRTDTQYF. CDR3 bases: TGTGCCAGCAGTGAAGATCGAGTCAGGACAGATACGCAGTATTTT.

CDR3 amino acids: CASSPKQGRHTDTQYF. In DNA form, the CDR3 reads TGTGCCAGTAGTCCCAAACAGGGCAGGCATACAGATACGCAGTATTTT. The rearrangement joins TRBV19 to TRBJ2-3; D possibly corresponds to TRBD1 (6 bases). V was pared by 5 bases and J by 3 bases, with 18 bases between. In germline, CDR1 is LNHDA, CDR2 SQIVND (reference sequence). There are 16 residues in the CDR3. The complete variable domain, with remaining parts taken from reference TRBV19 and TRBJ2-3, reads DGGITQSPKYLFRKEGQNVTLSCEQNLNHDAMYWYRQDPGQGLRLIYYSQIVNDFQKGDIAEGYSVSREKKESFPLTVTSAQKNPTAFYLCASSPKQGRHTDTQYFGPGTRLTVL.

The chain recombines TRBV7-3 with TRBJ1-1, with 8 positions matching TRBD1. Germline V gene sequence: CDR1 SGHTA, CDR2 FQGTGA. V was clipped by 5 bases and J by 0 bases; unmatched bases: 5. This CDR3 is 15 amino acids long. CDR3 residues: CASSPQGAMNTEAFF. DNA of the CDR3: TGTGCCAGCAGCCCTCAGGGGGCGATGAACACTGAAGCTTTCTTT. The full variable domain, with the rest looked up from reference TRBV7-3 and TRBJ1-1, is GAGVSQTPSNKVTEKGKYVELRCDPISGHTALYWYRQSLGQGPEFLIYFQGTGAADDSGLPNDRFFAVRPEGSVSTLKIQRTERGDSAVYLCASSPQGAMNTEAFFGQGTRLTVV.

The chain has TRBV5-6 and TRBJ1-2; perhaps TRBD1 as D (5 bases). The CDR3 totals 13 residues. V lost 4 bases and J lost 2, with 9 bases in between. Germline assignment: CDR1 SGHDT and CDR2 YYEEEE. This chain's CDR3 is CASSAGPNYGYTF. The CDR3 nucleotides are TGTGCCAGCAGCGCGGGACCAAACTATGGCTACACCTTC.

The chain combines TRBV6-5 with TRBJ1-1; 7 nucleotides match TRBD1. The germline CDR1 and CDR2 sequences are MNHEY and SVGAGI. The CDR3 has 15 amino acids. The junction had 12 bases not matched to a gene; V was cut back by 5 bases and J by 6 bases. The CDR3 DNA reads TGTGCCAGCAGTCGGTCGACAGGGAAGGTCGCTGAAGCTTTCTTT. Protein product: CASSRSTGKVAEAFF.

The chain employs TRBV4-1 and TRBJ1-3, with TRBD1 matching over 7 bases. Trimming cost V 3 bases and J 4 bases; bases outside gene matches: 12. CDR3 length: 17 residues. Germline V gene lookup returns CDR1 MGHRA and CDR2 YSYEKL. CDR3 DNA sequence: TGCGCCAGCAGCCACCCACCCGACAGGGAATACGGAAACACCATATATTTT. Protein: CASSHPPDREYGNTIYF.

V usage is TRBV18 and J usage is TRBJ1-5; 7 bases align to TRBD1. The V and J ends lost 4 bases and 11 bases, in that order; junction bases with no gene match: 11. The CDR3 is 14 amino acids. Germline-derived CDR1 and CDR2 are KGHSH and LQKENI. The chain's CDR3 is CASSREGTDSAQHF. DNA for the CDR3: TGTGCCAGCTCACGAGAGGGGACAGACTCAGCCCAGCATTTT.

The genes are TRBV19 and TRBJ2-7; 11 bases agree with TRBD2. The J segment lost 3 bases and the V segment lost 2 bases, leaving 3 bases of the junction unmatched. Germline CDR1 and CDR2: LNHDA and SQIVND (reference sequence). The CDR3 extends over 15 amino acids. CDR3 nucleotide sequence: TGTGCCAGTAGTATAACGACTAGCGGGGTCTACGAGCAGTACTTC. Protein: CASSITTSGVYEQYF.

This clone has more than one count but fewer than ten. Here the CDR3 DNA reads TGTGCCAGTAGTATCTCCCTAGCGGGAGTCCATGAGCAGTTCTTC. Amino acids: CASSISLAGVHEQFF. The V and J genes are TRBV19 and TRBJ2-1, with 10 positions matching TRBD2. The V gene's germline CDR1 is LNHDA and CDR2 SQIVND (reference sequence). J lost 8 bases, V lost 3 bases, and 7 bases had no gene match. CDR3 length: 15 residues.

The CDR3 loop reads CASSLGAQRVLGNEQFF. In DNA form, the CDR3 reads TGCGCCAGCAGCTTGGGGGCTCAGCGGGTACTCGGGAATGAGCAGTTCTTC. The chain links TRBV5-1 to TRBJ2-1; tentatively, D is TRBD2 (6 bases). Germline CDR1 and CDR2: SGHRS and YFSETQ. Trimming took 0 bases from V and 7 from J, leaving 20 bases between them. This CDR3 has 17 amino acids.

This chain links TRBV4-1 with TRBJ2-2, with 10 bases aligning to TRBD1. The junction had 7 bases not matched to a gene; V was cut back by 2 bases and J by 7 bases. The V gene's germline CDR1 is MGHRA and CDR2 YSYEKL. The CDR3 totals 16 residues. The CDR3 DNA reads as TGCGCCAGCAGCCAAACCGGGACAGGGGTTAGCGGGGAGCTGTTTTTT. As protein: CASSQTGTGVSGELFF.

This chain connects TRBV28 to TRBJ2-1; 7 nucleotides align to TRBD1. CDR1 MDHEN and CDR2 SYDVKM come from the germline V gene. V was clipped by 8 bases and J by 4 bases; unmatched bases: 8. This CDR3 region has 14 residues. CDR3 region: CASSPGQLYNEQFF. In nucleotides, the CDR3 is TGTGCCAGCTCCCCGGGACAGTTATACAATGAGCAGTTCTTC.

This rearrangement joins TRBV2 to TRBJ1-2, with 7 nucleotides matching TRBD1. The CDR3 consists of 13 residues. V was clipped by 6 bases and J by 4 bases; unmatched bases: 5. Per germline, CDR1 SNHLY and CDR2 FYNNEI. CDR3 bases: TGTGCCAGCAGGGAGACAGGGACCTATGGCTACACCTTC. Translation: CASRETGTYGYTF.

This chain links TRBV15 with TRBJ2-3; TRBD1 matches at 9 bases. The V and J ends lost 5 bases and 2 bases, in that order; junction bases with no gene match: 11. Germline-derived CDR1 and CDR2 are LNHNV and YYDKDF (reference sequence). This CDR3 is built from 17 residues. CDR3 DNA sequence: TGTGCCACCAGCTCACTTACCGGGACAGGGACCACAGATACGCAGTATTTT. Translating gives CATSSLTGTGTTDTQYF.

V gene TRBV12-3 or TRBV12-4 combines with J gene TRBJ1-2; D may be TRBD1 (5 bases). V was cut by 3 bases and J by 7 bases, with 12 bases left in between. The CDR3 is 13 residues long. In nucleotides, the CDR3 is TGTGCCAGCAGTTTGGACATGAAGGCTGGCTACACCTTC. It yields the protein CASSLDMKAGYTF.

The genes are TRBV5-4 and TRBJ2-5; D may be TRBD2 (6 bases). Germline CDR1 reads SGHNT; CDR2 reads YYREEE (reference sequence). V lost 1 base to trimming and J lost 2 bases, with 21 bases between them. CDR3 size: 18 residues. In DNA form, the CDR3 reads TGTGCCAGCAGCTTGTTGTGGGGCTGGGGAGGATTACAAGAGACCCAGTACTTC. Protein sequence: CASSLLWGWGGLQETQYF.

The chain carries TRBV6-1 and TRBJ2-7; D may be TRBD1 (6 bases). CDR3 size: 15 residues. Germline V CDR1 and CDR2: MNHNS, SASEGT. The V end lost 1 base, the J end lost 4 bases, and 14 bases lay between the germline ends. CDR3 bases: TGTGCCAGCAGTGAAGAGGGGACATTACTATACGAGCAGTACTTC. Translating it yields CASSEEGTLLYEQYF.

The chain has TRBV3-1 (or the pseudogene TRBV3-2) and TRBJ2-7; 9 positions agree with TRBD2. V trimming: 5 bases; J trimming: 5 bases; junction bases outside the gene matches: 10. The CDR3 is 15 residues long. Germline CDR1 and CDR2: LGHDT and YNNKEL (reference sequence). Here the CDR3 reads CASSGYGGRADEQYF. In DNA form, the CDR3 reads TGTGCCAGCAGCGGATATGGCGGGAGGGCGGACGAGCAGTACTTC.

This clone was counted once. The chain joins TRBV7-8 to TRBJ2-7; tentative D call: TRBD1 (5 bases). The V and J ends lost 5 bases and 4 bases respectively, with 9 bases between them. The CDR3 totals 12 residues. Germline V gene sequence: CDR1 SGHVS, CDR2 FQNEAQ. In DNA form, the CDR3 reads TGTGCCAGCAGCCCCAGGGTTTACGAGCAGTACTTC. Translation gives CASSPRVYEQYF. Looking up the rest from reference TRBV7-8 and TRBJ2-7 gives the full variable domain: GAGVSQSPRYKVAKRGQDVALRCDPISGHVSLFWYQQALGQGPEFLTYFQNEAQLDKSGLPSDRFFAERPEGSVSTLKIQRTQQEDSAVYLCASSPRVYEQYFGPGTRLTVT.

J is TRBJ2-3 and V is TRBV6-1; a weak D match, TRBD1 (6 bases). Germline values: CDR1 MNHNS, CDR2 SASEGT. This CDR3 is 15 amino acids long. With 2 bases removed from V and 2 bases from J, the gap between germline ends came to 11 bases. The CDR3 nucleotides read TGTGCCAGCAGTGAATGGACAGCTTCCACAGATACGCAGTATTTT. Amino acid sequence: CASSEWTASTDTQYF.

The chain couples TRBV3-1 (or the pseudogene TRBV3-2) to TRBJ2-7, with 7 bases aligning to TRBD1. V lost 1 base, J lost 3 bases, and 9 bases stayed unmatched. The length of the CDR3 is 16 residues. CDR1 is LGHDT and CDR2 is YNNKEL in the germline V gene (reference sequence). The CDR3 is CASSQGRDRQGYEQYF. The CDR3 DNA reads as TGTGCCAGCAGCCAAGGCCGGGACCGACAGGGCTACGAGCAGTACTTC.

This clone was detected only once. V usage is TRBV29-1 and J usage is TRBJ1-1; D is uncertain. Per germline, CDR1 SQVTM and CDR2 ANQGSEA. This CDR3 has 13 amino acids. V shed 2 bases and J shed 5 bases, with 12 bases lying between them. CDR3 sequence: CSVELTRRTEAFF. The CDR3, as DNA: TGCAGCGTTGAATTGACGAGGAGGACTGAAGCTTTCTTT.

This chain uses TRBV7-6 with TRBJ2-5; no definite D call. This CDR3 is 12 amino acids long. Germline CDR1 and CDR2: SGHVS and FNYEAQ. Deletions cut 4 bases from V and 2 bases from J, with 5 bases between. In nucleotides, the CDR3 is TGTGCCAGCAGCTCCAGTCAAGAGACCCAGTACTTC. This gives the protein CASSSSQETQYF.

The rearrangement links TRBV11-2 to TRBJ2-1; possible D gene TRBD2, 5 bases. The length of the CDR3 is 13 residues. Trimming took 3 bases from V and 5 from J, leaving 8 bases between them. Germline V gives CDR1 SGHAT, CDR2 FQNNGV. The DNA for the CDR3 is TGTGCCAGCAGCTTTGGGAGCCACAATGAGCAGTTCTTC. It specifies CASSFGSHNEQFF.